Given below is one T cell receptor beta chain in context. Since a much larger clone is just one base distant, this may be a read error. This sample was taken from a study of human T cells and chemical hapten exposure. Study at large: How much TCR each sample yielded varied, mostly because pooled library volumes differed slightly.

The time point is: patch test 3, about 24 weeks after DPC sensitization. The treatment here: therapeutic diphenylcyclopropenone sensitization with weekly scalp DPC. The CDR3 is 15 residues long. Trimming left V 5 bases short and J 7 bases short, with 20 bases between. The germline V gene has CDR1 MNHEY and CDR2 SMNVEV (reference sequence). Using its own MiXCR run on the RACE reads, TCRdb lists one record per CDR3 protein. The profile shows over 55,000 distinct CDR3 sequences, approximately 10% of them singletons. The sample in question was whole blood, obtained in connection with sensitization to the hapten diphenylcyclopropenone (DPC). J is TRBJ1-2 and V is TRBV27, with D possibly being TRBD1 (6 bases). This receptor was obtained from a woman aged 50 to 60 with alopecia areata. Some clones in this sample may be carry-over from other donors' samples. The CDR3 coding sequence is TGTGCCAGCAGTCCAGGACAGTGGGTTGGCTGTGGCTACACCTTC. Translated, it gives CASSPGQWVGCGYTF.